Included here is one TCR beta chain sequence, with context. As yet, its antigen is unknown. The data stem from a study of T-cell reconstitution after alpha-beta-depleted transplantation in children. Study-wide results and limits: Counts and diversity of T cells one year after transplant came mostly from newly produced T cells. Elevated TCRbeta diversity at day 60 was traced, in some patients, to surviving recipient T cells and thymic progenitors. Several hundred expanded graft clones reportedly were the source of alpha-beta T cells about two months after transplant.

With 5 bases removed from V and 3 bases from J, the gap between germline ends came to 15 bases. This CDR3 has 15 residues. Per germline, CDR1 SGHVS and CDR2 FQNEAQ. Preparation of the TCRbeta library used unique molecular identifiers. TCRdb reprocessed the PCR reads via MiXCR and lists one record per CDR3 protein. The sample records about 470,000 distinct CDR3 sequences, around 46% being singletons. The sample here was PBMCs, taken before TCRalphabeta/CD19-depleted stem cell transplant. The V gene is TRBV7-8, the J gene TRBJ2-3; tentative D call: TRBD2 (6 bases). The source is a girl aged 2 to 9 with aplastic anemia, due to receive a stem cell transplant. The CDR3 DNA sequence: TGTGCCAGCAGCCGGGAGCGGTGGGGGACAGATACGCAGTATTTT. Translating it yields CASSRERWGTDTQYF.